This T cell receptor (beta chain) emerged from a study of human T cells and chemical hapten exposure. Single cDNA molecules in the library carried unique molecular identifiers attached during preparation. One entry per CDR3 protein, called by TCRdb with MiXCR from the reads. The sample includes about 5,200 distinct CDR3 sequences, less than 65% of them seen just once. Treatment: therapeutic diphenylcyclopropenone sensitization with weekly scalp DPC. The CDR3 has 16 residues. CDR1 and CDR2 (germline): MNHEY, SMNVEV (reference sequence). Trimming took 3 bases from V and 1 from J, leaving 12 bases between them.

The source is an adult with alopecia areata. Some clones in this sample may be carry-over from other donors' samples. This table probably holds off-target reads from a library built for another chain. The chain joins TRBV27 to TRBJ2-2, with D unresolved. Specimen: whole blood, collected before DPC sensitization or 2, 6, or about 24 weeks after (not recorded which). The CDR3 nucleotides read TGTGCCAGCAGTTTCAACGGGCTCTGGAACACCGGGGAGCTGTTTTTT. It is translated as CASSFNGLWNTGELFF.